These 18 T cell receptor beta chains were sequenced from one sample in a study of blood T cell repertoires in COVID-19 (dated by TCRdb to the early 2020s). Receptors were amplified or captured by the immunoSEQ multiplex PCR assay. Held by TCRdb, this immuneACCESS table contains in-frame sequences only and omits some clones. Under half of the omission traces to an unresolved V gene where checked; the cause of the rest is unknown. In all, the sample holds 350,000 to 450,000 clones, and about 91% of those were seen once. The ten largest clones capture roughly 1.6% of the sample. Sequencing input: peripheral blood. These receptors all come from a woman aged 40 to 50 with COVID-19, enrolled during active disease.

The chain employs TRBV6-5 and TRBJ1-2; the match to TRBD1 covers 8 bases. After removal of 8 bases from V and 0 bases from J, the junction contained 2 bases not matched to a gene. The germline V gene has CDR1 MNHEY and CDR2 SVGAGI. The CDR3 spans 13 residues. The CDR3, as DNA: TGTGCCAGCCAGGGGGCGCCTAACTATGGCTACACCTTC. Protein: CASQGAPNYGYTF.

The rearrangement joins TRBV19 to TRBJ1-2, with 7 bases identical to TRBD1. CDR1 and CDR2 (germline): LNHDA, SQIVND (reference sequence). V was pared by 7 bases and J by 1 base, with 6 bases of the junction left unmatched. The CDR3 is 14 residues long. The CDR3 nucleotides read TGTGCCAGTACTACGGACAGGCTTAACTATGGCTACACCTTC. This encodes CASTTDRLNYGYTF.

The rearrangement joins TRBV5-1 to TRBJ1-4; 7 positions agree with TRBD1. CDR1 is SGHRS, CDR2 YFSETQ, per germline. This CDR3 spans 14 amino acids. Trimming took 4 bases from V and 6 from J; bases not matched to a gene: 6. CDR3 amino acids: CASSLTGNDEKLFF. The CDR3 DNA reads TGCGCCAGCAGCCTGACAGGGAACGATGAAAAACTGTTTTTT.

The chain joins TRBV19 to TRBJ1-2; D gene ambiguous. The V end lost 6 bases, the J end lost 8 bases, and 16 bases lay between the germline ends. CDR1 LNHDA and CDR2 SQIVND come from the germline V gene (reference sequence). This CDR3 has 13 amino acids. The CDR3 coding sequence is TGTGCCAGTAGACGCTTGGCAGGTGGAGGCTACACCTTC. Translating it yields CASRRLAGGGYTF.

The chain combines TRBV2 with TRBJ1-2; D perhaps matches TRBD1 (6 bases). Germline CDR1 SNHLY, CDR2 FYNNEI. V dropped 6 bases and J dropped 3 bases, with 14 bases sitting between them. This CDR3 spans 14 amino acids. Written as DNA, the CDR3 is TGTGCCAGCAGCGCCGCAGCAGGGGACTATGGCTACACCTTC. Translation gives CASSAAAGDYGYTF.

The chain links TRBV28 to TRBJ2-3, with 10 bases fitting TRBD2. The CDR3 has 15 amino acids. Trimming removed 2 bases from V and 7 bases from J; junction bases left unmatched: 6. Germline V gene lookup returns CDR1 MDHEN and CDR2 SYDVKM. The CDR3 nucleotides read TGTGCCAGCAGTTTAGGAGCGGGGGGGATAAATACGCAGTATTTT. This sequence encodes CASSLGAGGINTQYF.

This chain joins TRBV28 and TRBJ1-2; weak D call: TRBD1 (6 bases). In germline, CDR1 is MDHEN, CDR2 SYDVKM. V lost 6 bases to trimming and J lost 6 bases, with 17 bases between them. There are 14 residues in the CDR3. CDR3 in amino acids: CASRKTGTIHGYTF. The CDR3 bases are TGTGCCAGCAGAAAAACCGGGACAATACATGGCTACACCTTC.

This clone was seen once. CDR3 DNA sequence: TGTGCCAGCAGTGCGACAGGACTTAGCAATCAGCCCCAGCATTTT. Encoded protein: CASSATGLSNQPQHF. V gene TRBV2 combines with J gene TRBJ1-5; weak D call: TRBD1 (6 bases). Trimming pared 4 bases from V and 0 bases from J, leaving 10 bases between. The CDR3 covers 15 residues. Per the germline V gene, CDR1 is SNHLY and CDR2 is FYNNEI.

The CDR3 spells CASSVLAGDEQFF. The CDR3 bases are TGTGCCAGCAGTGTGCTAGCGGGAGATGAGCAGTTCTTC. V gene TRBV6-4 combines with J gene TRBJ2-1; 10 positions agree with TRBD2. The V gene end was trimmed by 4 bases and the J gene end by 8 bases; junction bases not matched to a gene: 2. The CDR3 spans 13 residues. Germline V gives CDR1 MRHNA, CDR2 SNTAGT.

This chain connects TRBV19 to TRBJ1-3; D ambiguous. The CDR3 has 16 residues. V lost 10 bases to trimming and J lost 7 bases, with 26 bases between them. CDR1 is LNHDA and CDR2 is SQIVND in the germline V gene (reference sequence). CDR3 region: CATISSGVTLWNTIYF. The CDR3 DNA sequence: TGTGCCACCATTTCGTCCGGGGTAACCCTGTGGAACACCATATATTTT.

This chain uses TRBV6-5 with TRBJ1-4; D remains ambiguous. Germline CDR1 and CDR2: MNHEY and SVGAGI. The CDR3 covers 15 residues. Trimming took 4 bases from V and 4 from J, leaving 13 bases between them. CDR3 DNA sequence: TGTGCCAGCAGTTTCCGACGAGGGCTTAATGAAAAACTGTTTTTT. Translation: CASSFRRGLNEKLFF.

V gene TRBV5-4 combines with J gene TRBJ2-7; D possibly corresponds to TRBD1 (5 bases). The V end lost 0 bases, the J end lost 0 bases, and 13 bases lay between the germline ends. Germline CDR1 and CDR2: SGHNT and YYREEE (reference sequence). This CDR3 has 16 residues. CDR3 region: CASSLVGEPSSYEQYF. CDR3 nucleotide sequence: TGTGCCAGCAGCTTGGTAGGGGAACCGTCCTCCTACGAGCAGTACTTC. The full variable domain, completed using reference TRBV5-4 and TRBJ2-7, is ETGVTQSPTHLIKTRGQQVTLRCSSQSGHNTVSWYQQALGQGPQFIFQYYREEENGRGNFPPRFSGLQFPNYSSELNVNALELDDSALYLCASSLVGEPSSYEQYFGPGTRLTVT.

The chain carries TRBV7-2 and TRBJ2-1, with D perhaps matching TRBD1 (5 bases). Trimming pared 5 bases from V and 3 bases from J, leaving 11 bases between. CDR1 SGHTA and CDR2 FQGNSA come from the germline V gene. There are 14 residues in the CDR3. In DNA, the CDR3 is TGTGCCAGCAGCCCGCAGGGAATCTACAATGAGCAGTTCTTC. Encoded protein: CASSPQGIYNEQFF.

V gene TRBV10-2 combines with J gene TRBJ1-4; D is unresolved. Trimming took off 0 bases at V and 0 bases at J, with 5 bases between the two ends. Per germline, CDR1 WSHSY and CDR2 SAAADI. The CDR3 length is 15 residues. The CDR3 protein is CASSESSATNEKLFF. The CDR3 DNA follows: TGCGCCAGCAGTGAGTCTTCCGCAACTAATGAAAAACTGTTTTTT.

The rearrangement links TRBV23-1 to TRBJ1-1, with no clear D. TRBV23-1 is noted as an ORF with a role that remains uncertain. V was pared by 4 bases and J by 4 bases, with 22 bases between. The CDR3 is 17 residues long. DNA for the CDR3: TGCGCCAGCAGTCGAAAAGGAACAGCTACGAACCTCACTGAAGCTTTCTTT. It codes for CASSRKGTATNLTEAFF.

This chain uses TRBV28 with TRBJ1-1; 7 bases are a match to TRBD1. Germline loops: CDR1 MDHEN, CDR2 SYDVKM. This CDR3 comprises 16 residues. After removal of 6 bases from V and 1 base from J, the junction contained 11 bases not matched to a gene. The CDR3 region is CASSRRQGAGNTEAFF. The DNA for the CDR3 is TGTGCCAGCAGCCGAAGACAGGGCGCGGGGAACACTGAAGCTTTCTTT.

The CDR3 sequence is CASSDLGTGGNQPQHF. In nucleotides, the CDR3 is TGTGCCAGCAGTGATCTAGGGACAGGGGGCAATCAGCCCCAGCATTTT. The J gene is TRBJ1-5, the V gene TRBV25-1, with 10 bases that match TRBD1. The CDR3 is 16 residues long. Trimming removed 3 bases from V and 2 bases from J; junction bases left unmatched: 4. Germline-derived CDR1 and CDR2 are MGHDK and SYGVNS.

This chain links TRBV7-9 with TRBJ2-5, with D possibly TRBD1 on 5 matching bases. Germline loops: CDR1 SEHNR, CDR2 FQNEAQ (reference sequence). The V end lost 5 bases, the J end lost 3 bases, and 13 bases lay between the germline ends. The CDR3 totals 14 residues. The CDR3 here is CASSPDSRKETQYF. CDR3 coding DNA: TGTGCCAGCAGCCCCGACAGCCGTAAAGAGACCCAGTACTTC. The full variable domain, its missing parts supplied by reference TRBV7-9 and TRBJ2-5, is DTGVSQNPRHKITKRGQNVTFRCDPISEHNRLYWYRQTLGQGPEFLTYFQNEAQLEKSRLLSDRFSAERPKGSFSTLEIQRTEQGDSAMYLCASSPDSRKETQYFGPGTRLLVL.